These 15 T cell receptor beta chains were all obtained from the same sample, sequenced in a study of cytomegalovirus exposure and HLA in healthy donors. The study ran its PCR with 60 Vbeta and 13 Jbeta primers. Sequenced by immunoSEQ multiplex PCR; TCRdb stores in-frame clones only, minus some. The data contain approximately 76,000 clones, 65% to 85% of them singletons. Material: PBMCs. The receptors stem from a woman aged 40-49 years in good health and CMV-seropositive.

This chain joins TRBV23-1 and TRBJ2-7, with D possibly matching TRBD1 (6 bases). TRBV23-1 is identified as an open reading frame with a role that is uncertain. The CDR3 is 14 amino acids. Trimming removed 2 bases from V and 0 bases from J, with 8 bases in between. CDR3 in DNA: TGCGCCAGCAGTCAAAACAGGGTCTCCTACGAGCAGTACTTC. Protein sequence: CASSQNRVSYEQYF.

V and J are TRBV25-1 and TRBJ1-1; 11 nucleotides agree with TRBD1. V was pared by 6 bases and J by 3 bases, with 6 bases of the junction left unmatched. The CDR3 runs to 15 residues. Germline CDR1 reads MGHDK; CDR2 reads SYGVNS. CDR3 DNA sequence: TGTGCCAGCAGCAGCCGGGACAGGGGGGACACTGAAGCTTTCTTT. Its translation is CASSSRDRGDTEAFF.

As regards this clone: Compared with germline, one end of the junction differs, possibly owing to a read error. This chain connects TRBV27 to TRBJ2-7, with 7 bases that match TRBD1. Germline V gives CDR1 MNHEY, CDR2 SMNVEV (reference sequence). CDR3 size: 16 residues. The CDR3 spells CASSAGSGQLSYEQCF. The DNA for the CDR3 is TGTGCCAGCAGTGCCGGATCGGGACAGCTTTCCTACGAGCAGTGCTTC.

This clone has a handful of counts. V usage is TRBV6-5 and J usage is TRBJ2-7, with TRBD1 as a possible D gene (6 bases). Germline values: CDR1 MNHEY, CDR2 SVGAGI. Between the trimmed V and J ends, which lost 5 bases and 7 bases, there was a span of 18 bases. The CDR3 totals 14 residues. CDR3 DNA sequence: TGTGCCAGCAGTAGAGACAGGAGCTATAGAGAGCAGTACTTC. This codes for CASSRDRSYREQYF.

V usage is TRBV18 and J usage is TRBJ2-3; 7 bases map to TRBD1. The trim removed 3 bases at V and 5 bases at J, leaving 8 bases unmatched. Germline V CDR1 and CDR2: KGHSH, LQKENI. This CDR3 has 15 amino acids. The DNA of the CDR3 is TGTGCCAGCTCACCTGTCGCAGGGGGTAAAGATACGCAGTATTTT. This codes for CASSPVAGGKDTQYF.

The rearrangement links TRBV6-6 to TRBJ2-3; 7 bases line up with TRBD2. Trimming at V came to 6 bases and at J to 1 base, leaving 7 bases not matched to a gene. CDR1 is MNHNY and CDR2 is SVGAGI in the germline V gene (reference sequence). This CDR3 is built from 15 residues. The CDR3 DNA follows: TGTGCCAGCAGCCCCGGCGGGAGTGGCACAGATACGCAGTATTTT. It specifies CASSPGGSGTDTQYF.

The rearrangement joins TRBV14 to TRBJ2-1; the match to TRBD2 covers 9 bases. CDR3 length equals 14 residues. CDR1 is SGHDN, CDR2 FVKESK, per germline. Germline trimming cut 4 bases from V and 4 bases from J; bases unmatched to any gene: 2. This CDR3 reads CASSLSGGYNEQFF. The CDR3 coding sequence is TGTGCCAGCAGCCTTAGCGGGGGTTACAATGAGCAGTTCTTC.

The chain employs TRBV5-4 and TRBJ2-7; a weak D match, TRBD1 (6 bases). The CDR3 sequence is 16 residues long. V dropped 4 bases and J dropped 2 bases, with 19 bases sitting between them. Germline CDR1 SGHNT, CDR2 YYREEE (reference sequence). The CDR3 DNA reads TGTGCCAGCAGCCCACGCTTGGGGGACACACCCTACGAGCAGTACTTC. Its translation is CASSPRLGDTPYEQYF.

This chain joins TRBV5-4 and TRBJ1-2, with D perhaps matching TRBD1 (6 bases). The ends were cut back, 2 bases at V and 5 bases at J, with 16 bases in the middle. CDR3 length: 15 residues. The germline V gene encodes CDR1 SGHNT and CDR2 YYREEE (reference sequence). The CDR3 region is CASSLLPGTTYGYTF. In nucleotides, the CDR3 is TGTGCCAGCAGCTTACTCCCCGGGACAACGTATGGCTACACCTTC.

J is TRBJ1-2 and V is TRBV30; 9 positions match TRBD1. V trimming: 4 bases; J trimming: 7 bases; junction bases outside the gene matches: 7. CDR1 is GTSNPN and CDR2 is SVGIG in the germline V gene (reference sequence). The CDR3 is 13 residues long. The CDR3 DNA reads as TGTGCCTGGACGCTGGACAGGGGTGGTGGCTACACCTTC. Protein: CAWTLDRGGGYTF.

The V call is TRBV15, the J call TRBJ1-2, with D possibly being TRBD1 (5 bases). Looked up from germline, CDR1 is LNHNV and CDR2 is YYDKDF (reference sequence). CDR3 length: 14 amino acids. V shed 0 bases and J shed 0 bases, with 5 bases lying between them. In nucleotides, the CDR3 is TGTGCCACCAGCAGAGAAGGGGCTAACTATGGCTACACCTTC. Protein: CATSREGANYGYTF.

V usage is TRBV5-1 and J usage is TRBJ2-3; D remains ambiguous. Germline-derived CDR1 and CDR2 are SGHRS and YFSETQ. Trimming removed 3 bases from V and 1 base from J, with 9 bases in between. The CDR3 is 14 residues long. CDR3 sequence (DNA): TGCGCCAGCAGCTCATCCGGTCGCACAGATACGCAGTATTTT. Residues: CASSSSGRTDTQYF.

The J gene is TRBJ1-3, the V gene TRBV4-3; D is ambiguous. V gave up 4 bases and J gave up 9 bases, with 22 bases separating them. The CDR3 covers 16 residues. The germline CDR1 and CDR2 sequences are LGHNA and YSLEER. CDR3 sequence (DNA): TGCGCCAGCAGCCCTACTATGGCCAGAGGGAGTGGCACCATATATTTT. Translation: CASSPTMARGSGTIYF.

V gene TRBV7-3 combines with J gene TRBJ2-2; D is undetermined. CDR1 is SGHTA, CDR2 FQGTGA, per germline. The V gene lost 2 bases and the J gene lost 7 bases, with 11 bases spanning the gap. The CDR3 is 14 amino acids. The CDR3 loop is CASSLASKNGELFF. The CDR3 DNA reads TGTGCCAGCAGCTTAGCCAGTAAGAACGGGGAGCTGTTTTTT.

V is TRBV4-1 and J is TRBJ1-4; D uncertain. The CDR3 is 12 residues long. V dropped 8 bases and J dropped 3 bases, with 7 bases sitting between them. Germline V gene lookup returns CDR1 MGHRA and CDR2 YSYEKL. CDR3 DNA sequence: TGCGCCAGCGGTGCAGCTAATGAAAAACTGTTTTTT. This translates into CASGAANEKLFF.